The T cell receptor beta chain described here comes from a study of blood T cell repertoires in COVID-19. Study as a whole: From the United States, Italy and Spain came samples of acute and convalescent COVID-19.

The CDR3 runs to 15 residues. Between the trimmed V and J ends, which lost 3 bases and 3 bases, there was a span of 11 bases. Germline CDR1 MGHDK, CDR2 SYGVNS. Those enrolled, adults aged roughly 18 to 95 years, came from 20 to 25 US areas. Under the authors' procedure: Reference gene primer amplification gave estimated nucleated cell counts. The table came from immunoSEQ multiplex PCR; TCRdb's copy has only in-frame clones and leaves some out. Clone size and the V and J calls come from that table; the DNA yielded D and trimming. The sample shows around 400,000 clones, less than 90% of them seen only once.

This sequence originates from a woman aged 45 to 65 who had recovered from COVID-19. V is TRBV25-1 and J is TRBJ2-2, with D perhaps TRBD2 (5 bases). The sequenced sample consisted of PBMCs or T cells enriched from blood (not recorded which). The CDR3, as DNA: TGTGCCAGCAGTGATCTAGGGAGCCACACCGGGGAGCTGTTTTTT. Encoded protein: CASSDLGSHTGELFF.